The present T cell receptor (beta chain) was sequenced within a study of T cell responses to AZD1222 COVID-19 vaccine. The study, taken as a whole, reports: Spike-specific TCR repertoires showed rising breadth and depth after two AZD1222 doses. Baseline serostatus was positive in only six AZD1222 recipients. The peak T cell response came first, and repertoires were sampled only after it.

This table comes from immunoSEQ multiplex PCR, and its TCRdb copy is limited to in-frame clones, with some not included. Among 150,000 to 200,000 clones listed, 90% to 95% were seen once. About this clone itself: Its cognate antigen is unknown.

This CDR3 has 12 residues. CDR1 is MNHNS, CDR2 SASEGT, per germline. Trimming shortened V by 2 bases and J by 3 bases, and 2 bases separated the two germline ends. Here the sequenced sample was peripheral blood, taken on day 0 of AZD1222 vaccination. V and J are TRBV6-1 and TRBJ2-1; the D is unclear. The receptor comes from an adult in good health. The CDR3, as DNA: TGTGCCAGCAGTGAATACTACAATGAGCAGTTCTTC. Translation gives CASSEYYNEQFF.